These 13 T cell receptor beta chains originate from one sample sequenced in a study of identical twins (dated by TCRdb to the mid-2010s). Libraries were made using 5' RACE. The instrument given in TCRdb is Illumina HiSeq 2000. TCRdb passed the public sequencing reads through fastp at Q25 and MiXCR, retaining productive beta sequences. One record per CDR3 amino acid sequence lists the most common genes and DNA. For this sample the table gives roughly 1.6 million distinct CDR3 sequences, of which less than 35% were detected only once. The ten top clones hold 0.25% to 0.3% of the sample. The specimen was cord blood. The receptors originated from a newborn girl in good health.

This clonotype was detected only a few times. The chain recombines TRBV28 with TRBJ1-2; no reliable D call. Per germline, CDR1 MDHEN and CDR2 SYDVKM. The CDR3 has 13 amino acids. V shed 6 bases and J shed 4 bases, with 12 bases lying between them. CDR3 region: CASRIEGFYGYTF. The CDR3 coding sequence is TGTGCCAGCAGGATAGAGGGTTTCTATGGCTACACCTTC.

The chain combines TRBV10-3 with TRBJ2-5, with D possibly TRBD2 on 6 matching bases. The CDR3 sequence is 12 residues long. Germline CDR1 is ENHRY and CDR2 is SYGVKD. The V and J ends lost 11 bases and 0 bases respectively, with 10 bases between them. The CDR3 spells CAVGGYQETQYF. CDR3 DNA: TGTGCCGTCGGAGGGTACCAAGAGACCCAGTACTTC.

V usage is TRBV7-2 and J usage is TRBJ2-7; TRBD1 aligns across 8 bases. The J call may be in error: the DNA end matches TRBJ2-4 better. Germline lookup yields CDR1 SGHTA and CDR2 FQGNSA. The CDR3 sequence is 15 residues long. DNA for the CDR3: TGTGCCAGCAGCCCGACAGGGGCCACCAAAAACATTCAGTACTTC. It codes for CASSPTGATKNIQYF.

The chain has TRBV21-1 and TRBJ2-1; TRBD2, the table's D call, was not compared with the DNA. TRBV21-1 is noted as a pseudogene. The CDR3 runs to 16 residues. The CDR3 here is CASSKPRTSKRNEQFF. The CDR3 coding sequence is TGTGCCAGCAGCAAGCCTCGGACTAGTAAGCGGAATGAGCAGTTCTTC.

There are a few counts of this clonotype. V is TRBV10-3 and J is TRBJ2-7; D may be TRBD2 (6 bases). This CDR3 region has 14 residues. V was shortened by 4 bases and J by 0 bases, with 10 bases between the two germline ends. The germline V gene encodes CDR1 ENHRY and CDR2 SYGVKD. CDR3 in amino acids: CAISVAERSYEQYF. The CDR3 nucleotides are TGTGCCATCAGTGTAGCGGAACGCTCCTACGAGCAGTACTTC.

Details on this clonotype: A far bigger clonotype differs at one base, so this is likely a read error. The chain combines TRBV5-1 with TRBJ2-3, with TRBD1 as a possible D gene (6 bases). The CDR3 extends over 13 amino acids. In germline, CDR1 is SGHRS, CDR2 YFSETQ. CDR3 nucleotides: TGCACCAGCAGCTCACAGGGAACAGATACGCAGTATTTT. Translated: CTSSSQGTDTQYF.

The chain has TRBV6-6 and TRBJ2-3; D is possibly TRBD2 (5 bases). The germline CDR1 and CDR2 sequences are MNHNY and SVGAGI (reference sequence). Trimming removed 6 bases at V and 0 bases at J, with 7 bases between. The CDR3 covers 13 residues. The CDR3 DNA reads TGTGCCAGCAGATGGACTAGCACAGATACGCAGTATTTT. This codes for CASRWTSTDTQYF.

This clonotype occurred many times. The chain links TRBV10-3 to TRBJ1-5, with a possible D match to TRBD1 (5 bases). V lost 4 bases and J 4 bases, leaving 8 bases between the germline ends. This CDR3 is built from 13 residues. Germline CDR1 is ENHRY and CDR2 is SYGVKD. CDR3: CAISGGSNQPQHF. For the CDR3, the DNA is TGTGCCATCAGTGGGGGGAGTAATCAGCCCCAGCATTTT.

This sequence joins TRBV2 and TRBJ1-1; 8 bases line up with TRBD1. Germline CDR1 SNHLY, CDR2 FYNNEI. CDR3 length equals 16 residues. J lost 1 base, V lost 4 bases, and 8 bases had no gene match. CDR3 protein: CASSVGSQGGNTEAFF. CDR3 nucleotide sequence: TGTGCCAGCAGTGTCGGTTCACAGGGGGGGAACACTGAAGCTTTCTTT.

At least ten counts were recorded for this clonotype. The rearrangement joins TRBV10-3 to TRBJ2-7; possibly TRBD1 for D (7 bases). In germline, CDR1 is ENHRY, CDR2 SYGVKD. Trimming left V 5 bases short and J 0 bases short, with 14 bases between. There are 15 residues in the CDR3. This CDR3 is CAISPYRGLSYEQYF. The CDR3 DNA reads TGTGCCATCAGTCCCTACAGGGGACTCTCCTACGAGCAGTACTTC.

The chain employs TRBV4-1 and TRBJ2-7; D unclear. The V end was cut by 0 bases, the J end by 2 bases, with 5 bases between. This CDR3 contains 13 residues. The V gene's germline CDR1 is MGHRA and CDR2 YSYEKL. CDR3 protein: CASSQETAYEQYF. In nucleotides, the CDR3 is TGCGCCAGCAGCCAAGAAACCGCCTACGAGCAGTACTTC.

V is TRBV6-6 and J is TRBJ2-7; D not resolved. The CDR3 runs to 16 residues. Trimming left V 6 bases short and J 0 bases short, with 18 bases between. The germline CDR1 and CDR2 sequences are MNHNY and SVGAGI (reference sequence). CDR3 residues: CASSRKDGRSSYEQYF. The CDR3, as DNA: TGTGCCAGCAGCCGAAAGGACGGACGGTCCTCCTACGAGCAGTACTTC.

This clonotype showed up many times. The CDR3 DNA follows: TGCGCCAGCAGCTTGATTAGGGACACTGAAGCTTTCTTT. Amino acid sequence: CASSLIRDTEAFF. The gene calls are TRBV5-1 and TRBJ1-1; D gene ambiguous. The CDR3 sequence is 13 residues long. Germline CDR1 reads SGHRS; CDR2 reads YFSETQ. With 1 base removed from V and 3 bases from J, the gap between germline ends came to 7 bases.